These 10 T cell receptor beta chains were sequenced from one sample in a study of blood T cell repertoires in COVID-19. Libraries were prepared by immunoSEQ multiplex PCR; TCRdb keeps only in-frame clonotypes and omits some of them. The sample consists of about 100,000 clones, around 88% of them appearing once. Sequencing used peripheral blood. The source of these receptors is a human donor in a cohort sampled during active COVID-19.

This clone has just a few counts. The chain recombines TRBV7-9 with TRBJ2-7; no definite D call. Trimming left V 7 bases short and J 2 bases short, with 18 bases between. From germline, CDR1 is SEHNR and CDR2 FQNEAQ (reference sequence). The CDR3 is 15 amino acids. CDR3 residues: CASTRPSVGPYEQYF. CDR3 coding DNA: TGTGCCAGCACCCGTCCTTCGGTTGGTCCCTACGAGCAGTACTTC. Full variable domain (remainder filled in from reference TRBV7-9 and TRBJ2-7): DTGVSQNPRHKITKRGQNVTFRCDPISEHNRLYWYRQTLGQGPEFLTYFQNEAQLEKSRLLSDRFSAERPKGSFSTLEIQRTEQGDSAMYLCASTRPSVGPYEQYFGPGTRLTVT.

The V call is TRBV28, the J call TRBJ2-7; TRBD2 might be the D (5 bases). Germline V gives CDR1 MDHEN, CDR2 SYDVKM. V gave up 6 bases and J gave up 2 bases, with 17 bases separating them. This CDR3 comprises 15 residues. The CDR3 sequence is CASRPGLLGTYEQYF. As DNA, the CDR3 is TGTGCCAGCAGGCCCGGACTCCTAGGGACCTACGAGCAGTACTTC.

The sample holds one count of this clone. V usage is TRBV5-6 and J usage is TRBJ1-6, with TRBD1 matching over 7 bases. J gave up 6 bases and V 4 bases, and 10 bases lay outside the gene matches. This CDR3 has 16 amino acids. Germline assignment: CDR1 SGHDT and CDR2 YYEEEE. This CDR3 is CASSTRGQASNSPLHF. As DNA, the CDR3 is TGTGCCAGCAGCACCCGCGGACAGGCATCTAATTCACCCCTCCACTTT.

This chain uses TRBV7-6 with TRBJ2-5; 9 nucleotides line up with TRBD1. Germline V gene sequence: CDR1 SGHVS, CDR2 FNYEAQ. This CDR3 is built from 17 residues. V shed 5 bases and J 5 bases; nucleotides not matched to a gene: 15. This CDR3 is CASSPEGTGSHWETQYF. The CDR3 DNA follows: TGTGCCAGCAGCCCGGAAGGGACAGGGTCGCATTGGGAGACCCAGTACTTC.

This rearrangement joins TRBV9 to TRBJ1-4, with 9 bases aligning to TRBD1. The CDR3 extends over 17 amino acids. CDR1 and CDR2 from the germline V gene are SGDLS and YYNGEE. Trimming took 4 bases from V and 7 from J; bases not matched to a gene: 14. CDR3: CASSPTGTGMSGEKLFF. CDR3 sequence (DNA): TGTGCCAGCAGCCCCACCGGGACAGGGATGTCGGGTGAAAAACTGTTTTTT.

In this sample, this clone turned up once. The CDR3 here is CASSPLEAGELFF. The CDR3 nucleotides are TGTGCCAGCTCACCACTCGAGGCCGGGGAGCTGTTTTTT. This chain joins TRBV18 and TRBJ2-2; D unresolved. V shed 1 base and J shed 6 bases, with 6 bases lying between them. In germline, CDR1 is KGHSH, CDR2 LQKENI. The CDR3 runs to 13 residues.

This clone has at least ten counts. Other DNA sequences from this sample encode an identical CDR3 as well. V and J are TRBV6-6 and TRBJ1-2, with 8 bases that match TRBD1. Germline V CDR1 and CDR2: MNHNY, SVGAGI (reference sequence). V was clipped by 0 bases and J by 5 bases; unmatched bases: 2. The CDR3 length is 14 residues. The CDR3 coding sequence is TGTGCCAGCAGTTACTCCGGACAGGGTTATGGCTACACCTTC. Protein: CASSYSGQGYGYTF.

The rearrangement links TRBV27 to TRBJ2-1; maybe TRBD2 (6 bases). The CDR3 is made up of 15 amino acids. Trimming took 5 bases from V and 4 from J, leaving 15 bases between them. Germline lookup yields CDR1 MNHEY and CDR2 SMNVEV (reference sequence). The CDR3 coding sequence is TGTGCCAGCAGTCCGGAGCTAGCGCCTTACAATGAGCAGTTCTTC. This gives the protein CASSPELAPYNEQFF.

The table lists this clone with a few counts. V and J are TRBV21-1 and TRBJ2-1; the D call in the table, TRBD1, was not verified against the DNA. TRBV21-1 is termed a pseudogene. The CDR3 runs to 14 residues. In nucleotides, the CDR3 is TGTGCCAGCAGCAAAGTGACAGGACACAATGAGCAGTTCTTC. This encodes CASSKVTGHNEQFF.

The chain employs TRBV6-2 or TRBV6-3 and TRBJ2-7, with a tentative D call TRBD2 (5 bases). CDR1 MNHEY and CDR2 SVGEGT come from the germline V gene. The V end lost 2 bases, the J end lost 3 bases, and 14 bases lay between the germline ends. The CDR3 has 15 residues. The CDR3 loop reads CASSYAGARFYEQYF. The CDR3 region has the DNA TGTGCCAGCAGTTACGCGGGCGCCCGTTTCTACGAGCAGTACTTC.